This is a list of T cell receptor beta chains from one sample in a study of blood T cell repertoires in COVID-19. Sequenced by immunoSEQ multiplex PCR; TCRdb stores in-frame clones only, minus some. The profile covers hundreds of thousands of clones, with around nine tenths appearing a single time and around 1.7% taken by the ten largest. Sample: peripheral blood. The receptors were gathered from a woman in her sixties or seventies who had recovered from COVID-19. The CDR3 runs from the conserved cysteine through the conserved F or W. A D gene is named only where the DNA matches it firmly. A clone size is listed for some rows: how often the clone was seen (once, few, many), or a class if it is expanded.

cdr3_aa cdr3_nt j_call clone_size v_call d_call
CASSQGSRNSPLHF TGTGCCAGCAGCCAAGGGTCCAGAAATTCACCCCTCCACTTT TRBJ1-6 few TRBV3-1/TRBV3-2 -
CASSQDPQVSYEQYF TGCGCCAGCAGCCAAGATCCGCAGGTCTCCTACGAGCAGTACTTC TRBJ2-7 - TRBV4-3 -
CASHREQETQYF TGCGCCAGCCACAGGGAACAAGAGACCCAGTACTTC TRBJ2-5 - TRBV5-1 -
CASSPEGPFGGGYTF TGTGCCAGCTCACCAGAGGGACCTTTCGGGGGTGGCTACACCTTC TRBJ1-2 - TRBV18 -
CASSSLTGVSETQYF TGTGCTAGCAGCTCGCTAACAGGGGTGAGCGAGACCCAGTACTTC TRBJ2-5 once TRBV7-7 TRBD1
CASSSRLQYRNTGELFF TGTGCCAGCAGCTCGCGCCTCCAATACAGGAACACCGGGGAGCTGTTTTTT TRBJ2-2 - TRBV7-2 -
CASSLAPGREYF TGTGCCAGCAGCTTAGCCCCCGGGAGGGAGTACTTC TRBJ2-7 - TRBV11-2 TRBD2
CASSLPQGSLEAFF TGTGCCAGCAGCTTACCCCAGGGCAGCCTTGAAGCTTTCTTT TRBJ1-1 - TRBV7-9 -
CASSLTGRMNTEAFF TGTGCCAGCAGCTTAACGGGGAGGATGAACACTGAAGCTTTCTTT TRBJ1-1 - TRBV7-3 -
CASRQQGAGNQPQHF TGTGCCAGCCGTCAACAGGGGGCGGGCAATCAGCCCCAGCATTTT TRBJ1-5 - TRBV19 TRBD1
CASSLEGSGEKLFF TGCGCCAGCAGCTTGGAGGGGTCGGGTGAAAAACTGTTTTTT TRBJ1-4 - TRBV5-1 -
CASRPALPETQYF TGTGCCAGCAGGCCCGCACTTCCTGAGACCCAGTACTTC TRBJ2-5 - TRBV28 -
CASSVAGTGLNYGYTF TGTGCCAGCAGCGTAGCCGGGACAGGTCTTAACTATGGCTACACCTTC TRBJ1-2 - TRBV9 TRBD1
CASSYEPSGATDTQYF TGTGCCAGCAGTTACGAGCCTAGCGGGGCGACAGATACGCAGTATTTT TRBJ2-3 - TRBV6-5 TRBD2
CSVPRDPTGVSYEQYF TGCAGCGTTCCCCGGGATCCAACAGGGGTAAGCTACGAGCAGTACTTC TRBJ2-7 - TRBV29-1 TRBD1
CASRGPGTRYGYTF TGTGCCAGCAGAGGGCCCGGGACTCGCTATGGCTACACCTTC TRBJ1-2 - TRBV7-2 -
CASRPLRNYGYTF TGCGCCAGCCGCCCCCTAAGAAACTATGGCTACACCTTC TRBJ1-2 - TRBV5-1 -
CASSFAGTGNTIYF TGTGCCAGCAGCTTCGCAGGGACTGGAAACACCATATATTTT TRBJ1-3 once TRBV5-8 -
CASSLSLAGGPGANVLTF TGTGCCAGCAGCTTATCGCTAGCGGGGGGCCCTGGGGCCAACGTCCTGACTTTC TRBJ2-6 - TRBV7-3 TRBD2
CASRLRGGGYTF TGTGCCAGCAGACTCAGGGGTGGTGGCTACACCTTC TRBJ1-2 few TRBV6-5 -
CASSENPTGAYEQYF TGTGCCAGCAGTGAAAACCCAACAGGGGCCTACGAGCAGTACTTC TRBJ2-7 - TRBV6-1 TRBD1
CASSLGGTGHEKLFF TGCGCCAGCAGCTTGGGAGGGACAGGGCACGAAAAACTGTTTTTT TRBJ1-4 once TRBV5-1 TRBD1
CASSLHRTGSNQPQHF TGTGCCAGCAGCCTCCACCGGACAGGAAGCAATCAGCCCCAGCATTTT TRBJ1-5 few TRBV13 TRBD1
CASNTGVYGYTF TGTGCCAGCAACACAGGGGTCTATGGCTACACCTTC TRBJ1-2 - TRBV3-1/TRBV3-2 TRBD1
CSVEDLKRGGAEQYF TGCAGCGTTGAAGATCTAAAGAGGGGGGGTGCCGAGCAGTACTTC TRBJ2-7 - TRBV29-1 -
CASSSSLQALGQQETQYF TGTGCCAGCAGTTCCTCCCTGCAGGCCCTAGGACAGCAAGAGACCCAGTACTTC TRBJ2-5 - TRBV6-2/TRBV6-3 -
CASSPNTDRVWGYTF TGTGCCAGTAGCCCTAATACAGACAGGGTCTGGGGCTACACCTTC TRBJ1-2 - TRBV19 TRBD1
CASSLGDRGGKLFF TGTGCCAGCAGCTTAGGGGACAGGGGGGGAAAACTGTTTTTT TRBJ1-4 - TRBV7-2 TRBD1
CASSLQGAQQPQHF TGTGCCAGCAGCCTACAGGGGGCCCAGCAGCCCCAGCATTTT TRBJ1-5 - TRBV7-9 TRBD1
CASSKGIESGMGYGYTF TGTGCCAGCAGCAAAGGTATCGAGTCAGGGATGGGCTATGGCTACACCTTC TRBJ1-2 - TRBV21-1 -
CASRDRGRVYDPLHF TGTGCCAGCAGGGACAGGGGGCGGGTTTACGATCCCCTCCACTTT TRBJ1-6 few TRBV27 TRBD1
CASSDSRDLRGGQGAALNTEAFF TGTGCCAGCAGCGATTCGCGGGACCTTCGTGGGGGACAGGGGGCGGCCTTGAACACTGAAGCTTTCTTT TRBJ1-1 - TRBV12-1 -
CSASRDKMFF TGCAGTGCGAGCCGGGACAAGATGTTTTTT TRBJ1-4 many TRBV20-1 -
CASSLNRIGQFF TGTGCCAGCAGCTTGAACAGGATCGGGCAGTTCTTC TRBJ2-1 - TRBV5-6 -
CASRARGEETQYF TGTGCCAGTAGGGCCCGGGGTGAAGAGACCCAGTACTTC TRBJ2-5 - TRBV19 -